Listed below are T cell receptor beta chains from one sample, sequenced in a study of PD-1 blockade in mismatch repair-deficient tumors. TCRdb's table, derived via immunoSEQ multiplex PCR, lists solely in-frame clones and lacks some. The table has around 130,000 clones, around nine tenths seen once. Sequences were derived from peripheral blood, sampled approximately 72 weeks after starting pembrolizumab. The receptors were sampled from an adult with mismatch repair-deficient cancer. The conserved cysteine and the conserved F or W are not part of the CDR3 here.

j_gene: TRBJ1-1; v_gene: TRBV28; CDR3aa: ASSLYQGATEAF
j_gene: TRBJ1-3; v_gene: TRBV11-2; CDR3aa: ASSKPTGVIGNTIY
j_gene: TRBJ2-3; v_gene: TRBV27; CDR3aa: ASIETSSTDTQY
j_gene: TRBJ2-5; v_gene: TRBV25-1; CDR3aa: ASSEVRGQETQY
j_gene: TRBJ1-1; v_gene: TRBV4-1; CDR3aa: ASSQGQSEAF
j_gene: TRBJ1-1; v_gene: TRBV11-2; CDR3aa: ASSLMGVGTEAF
j_gene: TRBJ1-1; v_gene: TRBV6-5; CDR3aa: ASTDNTEAF
j_gene: TRBJ2-7; v_gene: TRBV27; CDR3aa: ASSFDARRTYEQY
j_gene: TRBJ2-6; v_gene: TRBV5-1; CDR3aa: ASSLVPTSGANVLT
j_gene: TRBJ2-3; v_gene: TRBV13; CDR3aa: ASSDLTGRGTDTQY
j_gene: TRBJ2-7; v_gene: TRBV20-1; CDR3aa: SASLTEQY
j_gene: TRBJ2-4; v_gene: TRBV19; CDR3aa: ASSIGGGSDIQY
j_gene: TRBJ2-1; v_gene: TRBV4-2; CDR3aa: ASSLTSYNEQF
j_gene: TRBJ2-1; v_gene: TRBV7-8; CDR3aa: ASSFSLPEQF
j_gene: TRBJ2-5; v_gene: TRBV5-6; CDR3aa: ASSVGSGTQY
j_gene: TRBJ2-5; v_gene: TRBV4-3; CDR3aa: ASSQALQGETQY
j_gene: TRBJ2-7; v_gene: TRBV7-2; CDR3aa: ASSLYLEQY
j_gene: TRBJ1-1; v_gene: TRBV6-1; CDR3aa: ASSESSGVNTEAF
j_gene: TRBJ2-7; v_gene: TRBV11-2; CDR3aa: ASSLGPDEQY
j_gene: TRBJ2-5; v_gene: TRBV6-4; CDR3aa: ASSAGTSGQETQY
j_gene: TRBJ2-7; v_gene: TRBV27; CDR3aa: ASNNGGSSYEQY
j_gene: TRBJ2-1; v_gene: TRBV11-2; CDR3aa: ASSLELAGGHNEQF
j_gene: TRBJ2-2; v_gene: TRBV2; CDR3aa: ASSEAPPNTGELF
j_gene: TRBJ2-5; v_gene: TRBV10-3; CDR3aa: ATGTSGGQETQY
j_gene: TRBJ2-5; v_gene: TRBV7-2; CDR3aa: ASSLNLAGRLKTQY
j_gene: TRBJ1-3; v_gene: TRBV4-1; CDR3aa: ASSQNPGISGNTIY
j_gene: TRBJ2-6; v_gene: TRBV9; CDR3aa: ASSDPQGTSGANVLT
j_gene: TRBJ2-7; v_gene: TRBV5-4; CDR3aa: ASSLPGHQSSYEQY
j_gene: TRBJ2-7; v_gene: TRBV4-1; CDR3aa: ASSPQGAGYEQY
j_gene: TRBJ2-3; v_gene: TRBV5-1; CDR3aa: ASSLSTGTGRRTDTQY